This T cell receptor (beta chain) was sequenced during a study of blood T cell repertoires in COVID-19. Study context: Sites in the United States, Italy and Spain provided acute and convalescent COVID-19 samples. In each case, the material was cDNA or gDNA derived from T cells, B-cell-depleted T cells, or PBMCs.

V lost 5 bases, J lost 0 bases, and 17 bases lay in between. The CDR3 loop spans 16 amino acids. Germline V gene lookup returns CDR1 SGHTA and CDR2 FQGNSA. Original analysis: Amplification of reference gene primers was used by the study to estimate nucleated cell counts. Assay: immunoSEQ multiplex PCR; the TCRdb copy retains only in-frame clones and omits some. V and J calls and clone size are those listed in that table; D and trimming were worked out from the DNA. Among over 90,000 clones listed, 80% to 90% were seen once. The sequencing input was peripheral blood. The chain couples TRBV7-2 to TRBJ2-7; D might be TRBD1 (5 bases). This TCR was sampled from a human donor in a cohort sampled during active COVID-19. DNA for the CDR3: TGTGCCAGCAGCCCGCCGCGGTGGGGCGTCTCCTACGAGCAGTACTTC. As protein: CASSPPRWGVSYEQYF. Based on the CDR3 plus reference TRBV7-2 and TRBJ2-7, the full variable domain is GAGVSQSPSNKVTEKGKDVELRCDPISGHTALYWYRQSLGQGLEFLIYFQGNSAPDKSGLPSDRFSAERTGGSVSTLTIQRTQQEDSAVYLCASSPPRWGVSYEQYFGPGTRLTVT.